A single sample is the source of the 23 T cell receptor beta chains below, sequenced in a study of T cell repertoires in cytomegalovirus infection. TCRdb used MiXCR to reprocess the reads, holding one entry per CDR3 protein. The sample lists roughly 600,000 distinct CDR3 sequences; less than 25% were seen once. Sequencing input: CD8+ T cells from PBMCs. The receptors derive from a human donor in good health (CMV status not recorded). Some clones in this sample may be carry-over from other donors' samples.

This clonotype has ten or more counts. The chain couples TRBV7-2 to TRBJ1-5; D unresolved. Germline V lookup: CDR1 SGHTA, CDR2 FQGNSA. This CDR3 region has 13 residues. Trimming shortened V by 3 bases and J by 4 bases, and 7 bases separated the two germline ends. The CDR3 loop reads CASSFLENQPQHF. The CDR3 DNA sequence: TGTGCCAGCAGCTTTTTGGAAAATCAGCCCCAGCATTTT. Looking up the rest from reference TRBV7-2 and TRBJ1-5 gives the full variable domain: GAGVSQSPSNKVTEKGKDVELRCDPISGHTALYWYRQSLGQGLEFLIYFQGNSAPDKSGLPSDRFSAERTGGSVSTLTIQRTQQEDSAVYLCASSFLENQPQHFGDGTRLSIL.

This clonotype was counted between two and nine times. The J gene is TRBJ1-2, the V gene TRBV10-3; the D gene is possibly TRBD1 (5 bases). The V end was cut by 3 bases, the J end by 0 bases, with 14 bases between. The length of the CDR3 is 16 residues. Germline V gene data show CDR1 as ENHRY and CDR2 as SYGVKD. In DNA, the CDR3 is TGTGCCATCAGTGATAGGTCTCGGGGGGCTAACTATGGCTACACCTTC. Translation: CAISDRSRGANYGYTF.

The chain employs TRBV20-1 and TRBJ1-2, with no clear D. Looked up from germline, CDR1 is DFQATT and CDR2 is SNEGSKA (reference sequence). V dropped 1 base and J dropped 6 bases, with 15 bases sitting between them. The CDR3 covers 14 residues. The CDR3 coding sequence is TGCAGTGCTAGAGGGGGTGTGGGAGACCATGGCTACACCTTC. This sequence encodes CSARGGVGDHGYTF.

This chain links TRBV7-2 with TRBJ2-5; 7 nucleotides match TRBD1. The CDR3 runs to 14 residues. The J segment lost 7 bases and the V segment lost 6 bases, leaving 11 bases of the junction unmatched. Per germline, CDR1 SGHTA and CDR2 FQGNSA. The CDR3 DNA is TGTGCCAGCAGTCCTGGGACAGTAAAAGGGACCCAGTACTTC. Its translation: CASSPGTVKGTQYF.

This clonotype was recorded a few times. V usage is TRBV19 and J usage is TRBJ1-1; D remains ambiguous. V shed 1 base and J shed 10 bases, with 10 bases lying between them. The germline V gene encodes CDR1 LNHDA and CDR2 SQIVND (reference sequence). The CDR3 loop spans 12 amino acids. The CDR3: CASSIGASGAFF. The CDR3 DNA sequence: TGTGCCAGTAGTATAGGGGCCAGCGGAGCTTTCTTT.

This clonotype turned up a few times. The CDR3 here is CASSELGGTAEFF. CDR3 sequence (DNA): TGTGCCAGCAGTGAATTGGGGGGGACAGCGGAGTTCTTC. The chain recombines TRBV25-1 with TRBJ2-1; TRBD1 or TRBD2 may be the D gene (7 bases each). CDR3 size: 13 residues. Germline V gene sequence: CDR1 MGHDK, CDR2 SYGVNS. V gave up 1 base and J gave up 14 bases, with 15 bases separating them.

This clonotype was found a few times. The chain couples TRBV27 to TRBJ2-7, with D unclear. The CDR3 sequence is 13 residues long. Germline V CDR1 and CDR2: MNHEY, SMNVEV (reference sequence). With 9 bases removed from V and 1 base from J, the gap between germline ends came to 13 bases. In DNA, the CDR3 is TGTGCCAGACCTCGAAAAGAATCCTACGAGCAGTACTTC. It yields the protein CARPRKESYEQYF.

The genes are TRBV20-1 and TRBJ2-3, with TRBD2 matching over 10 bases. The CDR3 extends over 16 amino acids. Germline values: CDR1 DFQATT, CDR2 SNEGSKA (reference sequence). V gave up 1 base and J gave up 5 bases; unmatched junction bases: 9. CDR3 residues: CSARASRSGGIDTQYF. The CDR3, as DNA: TGCAGTGCTAGAGCGTCGCGTAGCGGGGGGATAGATACGCAGTATTTT.

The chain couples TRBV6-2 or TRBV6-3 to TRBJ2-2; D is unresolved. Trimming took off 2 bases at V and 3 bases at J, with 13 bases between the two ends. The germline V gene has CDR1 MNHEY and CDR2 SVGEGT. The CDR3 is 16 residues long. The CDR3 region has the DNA TGTGCCAGCAGTTACGGTCTTCCGGCCGACACCGGGGAGCTGTTTTTT. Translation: CASSYGLPADTGELFF.

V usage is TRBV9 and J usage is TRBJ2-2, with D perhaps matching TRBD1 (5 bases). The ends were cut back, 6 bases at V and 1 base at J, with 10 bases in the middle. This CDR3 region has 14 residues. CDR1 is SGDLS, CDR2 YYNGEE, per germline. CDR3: CASTSTGNTGELFF. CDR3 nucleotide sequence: TGTGCCAGCACCAGTACAGGGAACACCGGGGAGCTGTTTTTT.

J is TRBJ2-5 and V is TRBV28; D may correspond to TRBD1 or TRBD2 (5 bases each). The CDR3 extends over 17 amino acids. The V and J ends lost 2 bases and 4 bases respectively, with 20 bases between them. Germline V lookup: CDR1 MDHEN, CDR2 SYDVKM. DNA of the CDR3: TGTGCCAGCAGTTTAGGGGCAGCAGAGGGGCAGGCAGAGACCCAGTACTTC. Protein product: CASSLGAAEGQAETQYF.

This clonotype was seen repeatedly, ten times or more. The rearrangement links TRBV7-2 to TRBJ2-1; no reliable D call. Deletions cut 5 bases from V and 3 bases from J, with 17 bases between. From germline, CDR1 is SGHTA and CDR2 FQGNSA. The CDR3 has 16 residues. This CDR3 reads CASSTSILRYYNEQFF. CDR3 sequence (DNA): TGTGCCAGCAGCACCTCTATCCTGAGATACTACAATGAGCAGTTCTTC.

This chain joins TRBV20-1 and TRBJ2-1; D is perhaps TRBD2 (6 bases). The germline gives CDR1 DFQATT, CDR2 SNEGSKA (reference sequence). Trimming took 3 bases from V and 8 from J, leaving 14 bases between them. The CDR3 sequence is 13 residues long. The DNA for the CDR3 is TGCAGTGCTAGTGGGGGGTGGTACGATGAGCAGTTCTTC. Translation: CSASGGWYDEQFF.

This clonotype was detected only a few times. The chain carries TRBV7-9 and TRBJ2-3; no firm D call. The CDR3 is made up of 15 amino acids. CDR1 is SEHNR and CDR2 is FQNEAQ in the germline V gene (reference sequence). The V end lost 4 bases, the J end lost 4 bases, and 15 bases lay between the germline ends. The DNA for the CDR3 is TGTGCCAGCAGCTCCCCGACTCGGGTCCCAGATACGCAGTATTTT. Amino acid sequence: CASSSPTRVPDTQYF.

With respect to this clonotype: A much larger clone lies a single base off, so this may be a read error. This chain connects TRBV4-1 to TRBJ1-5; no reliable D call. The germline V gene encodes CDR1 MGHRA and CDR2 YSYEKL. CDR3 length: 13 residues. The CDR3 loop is CTSSQEMDQPQHF. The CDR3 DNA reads TGCACCAGCAGCCAAGAAATGGATCAGCCCCAGCATTTT.

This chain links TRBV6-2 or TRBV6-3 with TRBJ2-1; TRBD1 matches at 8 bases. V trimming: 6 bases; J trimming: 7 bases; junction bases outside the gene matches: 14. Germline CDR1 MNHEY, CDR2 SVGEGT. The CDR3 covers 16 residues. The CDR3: CASRLTGQGRGNEQFF. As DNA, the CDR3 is TGTGCCAGCAGACTTACTGGACAGGGAAGGGGGAATGAGCAGTTCTTC.

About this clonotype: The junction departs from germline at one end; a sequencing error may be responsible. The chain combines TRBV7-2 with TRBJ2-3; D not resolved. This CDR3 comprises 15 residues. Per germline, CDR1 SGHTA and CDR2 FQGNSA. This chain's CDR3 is CANSIGGGRTDTQYF. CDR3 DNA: TGTGCCAACAGCATCGGTGGCGGACGCACAGATACGCAGTATTTT.

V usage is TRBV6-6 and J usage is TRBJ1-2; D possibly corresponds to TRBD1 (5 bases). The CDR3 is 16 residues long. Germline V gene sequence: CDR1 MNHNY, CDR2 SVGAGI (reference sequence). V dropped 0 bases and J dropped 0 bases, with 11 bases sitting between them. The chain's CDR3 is CASSYSTSGANYGYTF. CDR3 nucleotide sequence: TGTGCCAGCAGTTACTCGACATCGGGGGCTAACTATGGCTACACCTTC.

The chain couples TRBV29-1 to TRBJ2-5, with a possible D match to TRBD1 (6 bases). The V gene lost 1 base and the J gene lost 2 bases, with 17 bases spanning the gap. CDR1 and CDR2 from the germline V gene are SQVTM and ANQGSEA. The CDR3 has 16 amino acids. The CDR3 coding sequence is TGCAGCGTTGAAGCCCGCAGGGGAATTTTTCAAGAGACCCAGTACTTC. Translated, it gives CSVEARRGIFQETQYF.

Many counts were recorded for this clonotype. The CDR3 coding sequence is TGTGCCAGCAGCTTAGCAGCGAGCACCGGGGAGCTGTTTTTT. Amino acids: CASSLAASTGELFF. The chain has TRBV7-2 and TRBJ2-2; no firm D call. V lost 0 bases and J 4 bases, leaving 6 bases between the germline ends. This CDR3 region has 14 residues. Germline V lookup: CDR1 SGHTA, CDR2 FQGNSA.

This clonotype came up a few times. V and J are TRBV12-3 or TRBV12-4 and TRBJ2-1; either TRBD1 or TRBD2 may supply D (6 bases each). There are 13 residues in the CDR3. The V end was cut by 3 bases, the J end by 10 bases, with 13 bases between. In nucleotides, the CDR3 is TGTGCCAGCAGTTTTCGACAGGAGGGGGAGCAGTTCTTC. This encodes CASSFRQEGEQFF.

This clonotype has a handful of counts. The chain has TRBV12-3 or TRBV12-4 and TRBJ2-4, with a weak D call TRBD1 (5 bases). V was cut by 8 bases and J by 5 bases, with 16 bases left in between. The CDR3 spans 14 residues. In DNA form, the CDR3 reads TGTGCCAGCGGGCCTCAGGGATTCGAAAACATTCAGTACTTC. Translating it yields CASGPQGFENIQYF.

CDR3 region: CASSLTVANTEAFF. As DNA, the CDR3 is TGTGCCAGCAGCTTGACAGTTGCGAACACTGAAGCTTTCTTT. This chain connects TRBV5-5 to TRBJ1-1; D ambiguous. Germline-derived CDR1 and CDR2 are SGHKS and YYEKEE (reference sequence). The CDR3 is made up of 14 amino acids. Trimming pared 1 base from V and 1 base from J, leaving 8 bases between.